This T cell receptor (beta chain) was captured by sequencing in a study of CD8+CD57+ T cells in acquired aplastic anemia. Study details: When averaged, DNA from sorted CD4+ and CD8+ cells came to around 3 ug.

Using genomic DNA as the template, TCR beta VDJ and CDR3 profiling was carried out. TCRdb re-called the reads through MiXCR, storing one row per CDR3 protein. The sample lists 150,000 to 200,000 distinct CDR3 sequences; 55% to 70% were seen once. The ends were cut back, 0 bases at V and 7 bases at J, with 6 bases in the middle. The germline gives CDR1 LNHNV, CDR2 YYDKDF (reference sequence). The CDR3 has 12 amino acids. The genes are TRBV15 and TRBJ2-5, with D hard to call. Sequencing input: sorted CD4+, CD8+, or CD8+CD57+ T cells (not recorded which) from PBMCs. The receptor's source is a human donor with severe aplastic anemia or a healthy control (not recorded which). The chain's CDR3 is CATSRDLGTQYF. The CDR3 DNA sequence: TGTGCCACCAGCAGAGATCTTGGGACCCAGTACTTC.